This is a list of T cell receptor beta chains from one sample in a study of beta chain features in type 1 diabetes. Sequencing was performed with immunoSEQ multiplex PCR; in TCRdb, only in-frame clones are kept and a portion is missing. The data hold 140,000 to 150,000 clones, with 13% observed a single time. Sequencing input: central memory CD4+ T cells from blood. The receptors come from a man aged 18 to 29 with type 1 diabetes. The CDR3 runs from the conserved cysteine through the conserved F or W. The D gene is left open where the match is weak. Clone size, where shown, is once, few, many, or a class for clones that have expanded.

>TRBJ1-4|.|.|TRBV5-1
TGCGCCAGCAGCTCGCTCAGGGGTGGTAATGAAAAACTGTTTTTT
CASSSLRGGNEKLFF
>TRBJ1-1|many|.|TRBV6-1
TGTGCCAGCAGGCGGGACGCCCAAAACACTGAAGCTTTCTTT
CASRRDAQNTEAFF
>TRBJ1-6|.|.|TRBV19
TGTGCCAGGGCCGGATCCTATAATTCACCCCTCCACTTT
CARAGSYNSPLHF
>TRBJ1-4|.|.|TRBV7-9
TGTGCCAGCAGCTTTAAAGTTACAGGGAGTTCTCGACTGTTTTTT
CASSFKVTGSSRLFF
>TRBJ2-5|few|.|TRBV5-1
TGCGCCAGCAGTAACCTCAGTGCGCGAGAGACCCAGTACTTC
CASSNLSARETQYF
>TRBJ2-2|few|TRBD1|TRBV29-1
TGCAGCGGCGGACAGGGTAACGGGGAGCTGTTTTTT
CSGGQGNGELFF
>TRBJ1-2|.|.|TRBV5-4
TGTGCCAGCAGCTCCGGGACGGAGATGCTAGGCTACACCTTC
CASSSGTEMLGYTF
>TRBJ1-1|few|.|TRBV5-4
TGTGCCAGCAGCTTGGGGGAGATGGTGGCCGGCACTGAAGCTTTCTTT
CASSLGEMVAGTEAFF
>TRBJ2-7|few|.|TRBV6-1
TGTGCCAGCTTATTTGGGACCGCCACCTCCTACGAGCAGTACTTC
CASLFGTATSYEQYF
>TRBJ2-1|many|TRBD2|TRBV7-8
TGTGCCAGCAGCCCGGGACTAGCGGGGAATGAGCAGTTCTTC
CASSPGLAGNEQFF
>TRBJ1-2|.|TRBD1|TRBV7-9
TGTGCCAGCAGCTTAGCGGGGACAGTCTATGGCTACACCTTC
CASSLAGTVYGYTF
>TRBJ2-1|.|TRBD1|TRBV5-1
TGCGCCAGCAGCTTGGCTAACAGGGGCGTCGATGAGCAGTTCTTC
CASSLANRGVDEQFF
>TRBJ2-3|few|TRBD1|TRBV6-1
TGTGCCAGCAGTACCCCGGGACAGCTCGGGGATACGCAGTATTTT
CASSTPGQLGDTQYF
>TRBJ2-7|few|.|TRBV4-1
TGCGCCAGCAGCCAAGACGTTAGGACCAACTACGAGCAGTACTTC
CASSQDVRTNYEQYF
>TRBJ2-7|many|TRBD2|TRBV7-9
TGTGCCAGCAGCCCCCCCGGACTAGCGGGGGGCGAGCAGTACTTC
CASSPPGLAGGEQYF
>TRBJ2-7|.|.|TRBV18
TGTGCCAGCTCACCAGGGAGCTCCTACGAGCAGTACTTC
CASSPGSSYEQYF
>TRBJ1-5|few|.|TRBV19
TGTGCCAGTAGTAATGGACAGCCCCAGCATTTT
CASSNGQPQHF
>TRBJ1-2|.|.|TRBV29-1
TGCAGCGTTGAAGATCTAAGGGGCTCTGGCTACACCTTC
CSVEDLRGSGYTF
>TRBJ1-4|.|TRBD1|TRBV6-1
TGTGCCAGCAGTGAATTCGGACAGGAGTTATTT
CASSEFGQELF
>TRBJ1-1|few|.|TRBV19
TGTGCCAGTAGTATTAACAGTGAGTTGAACACTGAAGCTTTCTTT
CASSINSELNTEAFF
>TRBJ2-3|few|.|TRBV11-3
TGTGCCAGCAGCCCCCGAGGGACCACAGATACGCAGTATTTT
CASSPRGTTDTQYF
>TRBJ1-2|many|.|TRBV18
TGTGCCAGCTCACCACCGGAAGGAAACTATGGCTACACCTTC
CASSPPEGNYGYTF
>TRBJ1-6|few|.|TRBV5-1
TGCGCCAGCACCCGAGGGGACGGTCGGGGGTCACCCCTCCACTTT
CASTRGDGRGSPLHF
>TRBJ2-7|few|.|TRBV30
TGTGCCTGGAGTGGGTACGAGCAGTACTTC
CAWSGYEQYF
>TRBJ2-7|.|.|TRBV7-2
TGTGCCAGCAGCTTTTACCTTGACTCCTACGAGCAGTACTTC
CASSFYLDSYEQYF
>TRBJ1-1|few|.|TRBV5-4
TGTGCCAGCAGCTTTACGTGGATGAACACTGAAGCTTTCTTT
CASSFTWMNTEAFF
>TRBJ1-6|few|.|TRBV18
TGTGCCAGCTCACCCTCGAGAGGGGATTCGGGTTCACCCCTCCACTTT
CASSPSRGDSGSPLHF
>TRBJ1-1|few|.|TRBV18
TGTGCCAGCTCACCACCTAGACTCCCAGGGACTGAAGCTTTCTTT
CASSPPRLPGTEAFF
>TRBJ2-7|few|.|TRBV25-1
TGTGCCAGCAGACAGGCTGCCTACGAGCAGTACTTC
CASRQAAYEQYF
>TRBJ2-5|few|.|TRBV18
TGTGCCAGCTCACCCTCCGGTTCGGAGACCCAGTACTTC
CASSPSGSETQYF
>TRBJ1-1|many|.|TRBV21-1
TGTGCCGACCCCCGGGACTCTTTCTTT
CADPRDSFF
>TRBJ2-7|.|.|TRBV7-2
TGTGCCAGCAGCCTAGACAGTATCTACGAGCAGTACTTC
CASSLDSIYEQYF
>TRBJ1-1|few|TRBD1|TRBV30
TGTGCCTGGGATGGACAGGGCCACACTGAAGCTTTCTTT
CAWDGQGHTEAFF
>TRBJ1-4|.|TRBD1|TRBV14
TGTGCCAGCAGCCGAGGGACAGGGGAAAAACTGTTTTTT
CASSRGTGEKLFF
>TRBJ1-6|.|.|TRBV7-9
TGTGCCAGCAGCCCCTATAATTCACCCCTCCACTTT
CASSPYNSPLHF
>TRBJ2-7|many|.|TRBV4-1
TGCGCCAGCAGCCAAGAGGTGGGGGAGCAGTACTTC
CASSQEVGEQYF
>TRBJ2-5|.|TRBD2|TRBV19
TGTGCCAGTAGTACCTCCGGGAGGACTAGCGGGAGGGAGACCCAGTACTTC
CASSTSGRTSGRETQYF
>TRBJ2-7|.|TRBD1|TRBV29-1
TGCAGCGCCACAGGGGGCTCGGACGAGCAGTACTTC
CSATGGSDEQYF
>TRBJ1-5|.|.|TRBV4-1
TGCGCCAGCAGCCAGGACGGGAGGGATCAGCCCCAGCATTTT
CASSQDGRDQPQHF
>TRBJ1-2|few|TRBD1|TRBV4-2
TGTGCCAGCAGCTCCCGGACCGGGACAGGGGATGAGGGCTACACCTTC
CASSSRTGTGDEGYTF
>TRBJ1-2|many|.|TRBV6-1
TGTGCCAGCAGTGACTATGGCTACACCTTC
CASSDYGYTF
>TRBJ1-3|few|.|TRBV7-9
TGTGCCAGCAGCGATCCCGGAAACACCATATATTTT
CASSDPGNTIYF
>TRBJ2-1|.|.|TRBV7-2
TGTGCCAGCAGCTTATCCGCCAGGGAGCAGTTCTTC
CASSLSAREQFF
>TRBJ1-6|.|.|TRBV5-1
TGCGCCAGCAGCTCGGTGGTAGGGGCTGGTAATTCACCCCTCCACTTT
CASSSVVGAGNSPLHF
>TRBJ2-1|few|.|TRBV6-6
TGTGCCAGCAGCTCCGACTGGAATGAGCAGTTCTTC
CASSSDWNEQFF
>TRBJ2-2|.|TRBD2|TRBV11-3
TGTGCCAGCAGCGCTAGCGGGGGAAACACCGGGGAGCTGTTTTTT
CASSASGGNTGELFF
>TRBJ2-7|.|.|TRBV5-1
TGCGCCAGCACTCATGGGGGTGGCACCTACGAGCAGTACTTC
CASTHGGGTYEQYF
>TRBJ2-1|many|TRBD1|TRBV14
TGTGCCAGCAGCCCTCGACAGGGGGGCTACAATGAGCAGTTCTTC
CASSPRQGGYNEQFF
>TRBJ1-1|.|.|TRBV30
TGTGCCTGGAGTGTACTAGGATTCGATCTCAGGGCTTTCTTT
CAWSVLGFDLRAFF
>TRBJ1-1|few|TRBD1|TRBV27
TGTGCCAGCAGTTTGAGGGGACAGATGAACACTGAAGCTTTCTTT
CASSLRGQMNTEAFF
>TRBJ2-7|few|TRBD2|TRBV5-1
TGCGCCAGCAGCTTGAGCGGGGGTACCTACGAGCAGTACTTC
CASSLSGGTYEQYF
>TRBJ2-1|few|.|TRBV5-1
TGCGCCAGCGGGAAACAGGGAATCGCCTACAATGAGCAGTTCTTC
CASGKQGIAYNEQFF
>TRBJ1-1|.|.|TRBV6-1
TGTGCCAGCAGTCGACAGATTGAAGCTTTCTTT
CASSRQIEAFF
>TRBJ2-7|few|.|TRBV7-2
TGTGCCAGCAGCTGGACTCGCGGTTACGAGCAGTACTTC
CASSWTRGYEQYF
>TRBJ2-1|few|.|TRBV18
TGTGCCAGCTCACCGGGCCGGGGCTCCTACAATGAGCAGTTCTTC
CASSPGRGSYNEQFF
>TRBJ2-2|few|.|TRBV18
TGTGCCAGCTCACCGGAACAGAGACGGAACACCGGGGAGCTGTTTTTT
CASSPEQRRNTGELFF
>TRBJ2-7|.|TRBD1|TRBV7-9
TGTGCCAGCAGCTTTGGACAGGTTGGCGAGCAGTACTTC
CASSFGQVGEQYF